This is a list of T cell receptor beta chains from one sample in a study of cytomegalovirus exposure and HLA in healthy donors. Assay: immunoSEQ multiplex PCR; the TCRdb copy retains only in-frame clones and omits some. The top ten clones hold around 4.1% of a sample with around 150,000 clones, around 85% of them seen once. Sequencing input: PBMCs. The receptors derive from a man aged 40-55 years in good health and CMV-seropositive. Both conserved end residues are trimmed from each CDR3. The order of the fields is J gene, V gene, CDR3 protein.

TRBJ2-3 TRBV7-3 ASSLGGTASTDTQY
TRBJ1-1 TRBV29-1 SVEEGASTEAF
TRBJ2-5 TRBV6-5 ASSYSVENLRSQY
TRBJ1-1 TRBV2 ASGAGRDTEAF
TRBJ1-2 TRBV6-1 ASSEGGAGYGYT
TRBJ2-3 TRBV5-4 ASSLGLAGDTQY
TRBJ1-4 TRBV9 ASSVGGQGGPWEKLF
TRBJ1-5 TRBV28 ASSELTGISNQPQH
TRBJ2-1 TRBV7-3 ASSLGEYNEQF
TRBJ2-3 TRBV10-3 AISGGGTDTQY
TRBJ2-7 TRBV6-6 VAVRLAGGLGEQY
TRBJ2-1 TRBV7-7 ASSPTQGEAPSYNEQF
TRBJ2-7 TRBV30 AWTSLAGGYEQY
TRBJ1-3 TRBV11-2 ASSLGGTGNTIY
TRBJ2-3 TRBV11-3 ASSVGGYTTDTQY
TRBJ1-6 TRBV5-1 ASSFFGQGVGSPLH
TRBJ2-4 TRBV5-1 ASSLEGQNIQY
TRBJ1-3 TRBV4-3 ASSQDIRQAYSGNTIY
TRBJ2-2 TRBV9 ASSVQAPGELF
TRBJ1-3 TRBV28 ASSVTGNSGNTIY
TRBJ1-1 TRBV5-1 ASSLTGDTEAF
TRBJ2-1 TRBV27 ASSPPQWTSGSYNEQF
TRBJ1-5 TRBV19 ASVQGDQPQH
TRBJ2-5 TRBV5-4 ASSFGLAGGQTQY
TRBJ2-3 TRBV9 ASSVGTSLYRDTQY
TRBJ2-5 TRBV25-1 ASSEKGGAGETQY
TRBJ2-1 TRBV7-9 ASSVPGQSVEQF
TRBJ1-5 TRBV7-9 ASSRQGYNQPQH
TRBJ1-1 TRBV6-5 ASSYSLGQGTAF
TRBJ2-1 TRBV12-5 ASGARRGEQF
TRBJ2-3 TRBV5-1 ASSPRQNTDTQY
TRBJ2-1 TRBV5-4 ASSLTSGSYNEQF
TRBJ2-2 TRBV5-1 ASSSTLAGGPQTTGELF
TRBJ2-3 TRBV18 ASSPRGGSSTDTQY
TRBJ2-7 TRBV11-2 ASSSTKAYAEQY
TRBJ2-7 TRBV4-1 ASSGSVAGGIDGQY
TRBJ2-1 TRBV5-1 ASSSTSGLGNEQF
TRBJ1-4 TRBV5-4 ASSLVAGDPTNEKLF
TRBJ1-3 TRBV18 ASSPLDTLSGNTIY
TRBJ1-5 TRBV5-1 ASSEGTGPHQPQH